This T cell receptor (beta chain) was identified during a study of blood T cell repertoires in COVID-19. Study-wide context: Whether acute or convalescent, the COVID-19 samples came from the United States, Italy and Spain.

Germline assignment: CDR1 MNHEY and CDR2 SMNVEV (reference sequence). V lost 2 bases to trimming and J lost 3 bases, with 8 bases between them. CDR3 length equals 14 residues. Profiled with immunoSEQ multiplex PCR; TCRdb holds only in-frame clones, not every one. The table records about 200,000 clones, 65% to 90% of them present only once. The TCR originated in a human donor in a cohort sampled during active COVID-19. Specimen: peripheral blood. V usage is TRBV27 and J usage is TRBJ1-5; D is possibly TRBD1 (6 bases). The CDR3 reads CASSLRDTNQPQHF. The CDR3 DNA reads TGTGCCAGCAGTTTACGGGACACCAATCAGCCCCAGCATTTT.